What follows describes a single T cell receptor beta chain. Its antigen target is currently unknown. Base qualities are missing; no much larger clone stands one base away. Additional DNA sequences in this sample encode the identical CDR3. Per the germline V gene, KGHSH is the CDR1 and LQKENI is the CDR2. Trimming takes 5 bases off V and 6 bases off J; junction bases not matched to a gene: 1. The CDR3 numbers 14 residues from cysteine through phenylalanine. Only the CDR3 portion is preserved as DNA: 42 bases, with reading frame beginning at the first base. One collaborating source in Seattle enrolled patients while the patients were actively infected and followed the patients over time throughout the course of disease. Collaborating institutions collected whole blood in K2EDTA tubes following their own protocols. For TCRbeta analysis, collaborators shipped samples as frozen whole blood, isolated PBMCs, or DNA extracted from either of those sample types.

The data are from a study of blood T cell repertoires in COVID-19 (dated by TCRdb to the early 2020s). For the study in its entirety: Collaborator samples came from the United States, Italy and Spain and covered acute and convalescent phases of COVID-19. The prospective study material was composed of cDNA or gDNA derived from T cells, B-cell-depleted T cells, or PBMCs. The dataset comprised deeply sampled blood TCRbeta repertoires from subjects exposed to, actively infected with, or recovered from COVID-19. The repertoires were made available in a free public database intended to serve as a resource for research on the immune response to SARS-CoV-2. The samples were drawn from two sources: the first 160 participants of the ongoing ImmuneRACE study, and 1,000 to 1,500 subjects contributed by 6 global collaborators. Nearly every sample came with metadata listing a de-identified subject ID, COVID-19 status, age in years and sex. HLA class I and class II types, where available, came from metadata supplied by the sample provider rather than from assay-based typing. What the work shows at the level of the full study, not this receptor alone: How much clinical and demographic metadata was included differed by source and by participant, and the metadata was provided uncurated.

TCRbeta CDR3 regions were amplified from genomic DNA by means of the immunoSEQ Assay, a bias-controlled multiplex PCR. As for the original processing: The number of nucleated cells in each sample was estimated from the amplification of reference gene primers within the assay. To quantify the absolute abundance of each unique TCRbeta CDR3 rearrangement, sequence reads were collapsed and filtered. For each sample, productive Simpson clonality was calculated as the square root of Simpson's diversity index across productive rearrangements. Entries here come from immuneACCESS through TCRdb and include only in-frame sequences with V and J called. Some clones fail to appear in such tables; in the studies checked, an unresolved V gene covers under half of the shortfall, and the cause of the remainder is unknown. The V and J calls and clone size come from that table; D and trimming were worked out from the DNA. The sample table holds over 250,000 clones, of which about 89% were seen once. Jointly, the top ten make up around 2% of the sample.

The receptor was isolated from a woman in her 30s with COVID-19, enrolled during active disease. Source material: peripheral blood. The rearrangement joined TRBV18 to TRBJ2-1, and 13 junctional nucleotides match TRBD2. DNA sequence: TGTGCCAGCTCAGGACTAGCGGGAGTCAATGAGCAGTTCTTC. This gives the protein CASSGLAGVNEQFF.